This T cell receptor (beta chain) came from a study of T cell responses to AZD1222 COVID-19 vaccine. This clone turned up a few times. Clones were read by immunoSEQ multiplex PCR, and TCRdb kept only the in-frame ones, dropping some. The sample includes approximately 110,000 clones, about nine tenths of them seen just once. The CDR3 spans 15 residues. The germline V gene has CDR1 GTSNPN and CDR2 SVGIG (reference sequence). V was trimmed by 0 bases and J by 3 bases, leaving 14 bases between them. The sequenced sample was peripheral blood, obtained on day 0 of AZD1222 vaccination. This clonotype was sampled from an adult in good health. The chain combines TRBV30 with TRBJ1-2; D is possibly TRBD1 (6 bases). Here the CDR3 reads CAWSVSGQGYYGYTF. The DNA of the CDR3 is TGTGCCTGGAGTGTAAGTGGTCAGGGGTACTATGGCTACACCTTC.